This T cell receptor beta chain was sequenced during a study of T cell repertoires in aging, cancer and after chemotherapy. On the study more broadly: Six age groups, ranging from 30 or younger to 70 or older, included the donors. Over several months to years, re-sampled healthy donor repertoires clearly shared clones. Findings and caveats of the study: Rebound thymic output was suggested by rising median generation probability during chemotherapy in each cancer cohort.

The template was genomic DNA from peripheral blood, not RNA. A mixed TRB-A/B primer pool amplified rearranged TRB by multiplex touch-down PCR. TCRdb passed the multiplex PCR reads through MiXCR, listing each CDR3 protein once. This table holds some 10,000 distinct CDR3 sequences, 39% found once. V lost 2 bases and J lost 0, with 10 bases in between. The CDR3 totals 14 residues. Germline V gene data show CDR1 as GTSNPN and CDR2 as SVGIG (reference sequence). In this sample, this clonotype turned up a few times. Its antigen is still unknown. Sequencing was performed on blood. The gene calls are TRBV30 and TRBJ1-1; no firm D call. The source is a human donor in good health. The CDR3 nucleotides read TGTGCCTGGAGTCCCACAGTCATGAACACTGAAGCTTTCTTT. It is translated as CAWSPTVMNTEAFF.